This T cell receptor beta chain was identified in a study of cytomegalovirus exposure and HLA in healthy donors. Study-wide background: Both the roughly 120 validation repertoires and the approximately 670 first-cohort repertoires used the same platform, as reported by a later analysis. Notes on the study in general: The classifier reportedly diagnosed cytomegalovirus status with high specificity and sensitivity. Usually a TCR sequence was rare, but some public TCRs were found in many donors.

For this clone: Its antigen is still unknown.

Germline CDR1 and CDR2: SGHKS and YYEKEE (reference sequence). The CDR3 has 17 amino acids. With V trimmed by 4 bases and J by 2 bases, 6 bases remained unmatched. Method: immunoSEQ multiplex PCR; TCRdb's copy keeps in-frame clones and lacks some. The repertoire holds about 54,000 clones, about nine tenths seen once, with roughly 8.4% in the top ten. The sequencing sample was made of PBMCs. The chain recombines TRBV5-5 with TRBJ2-3, with 14 bases identical to TRBD2. The clonotype comes from a woman under 30 in good health and CMV-seropositive. The DNA for the CDR3 is TGTGCCAGCAGCCCAAGGACTAGCGGGGGGACCACAGATACGCAGTATTTT. Its protein is CASSPRTSGGTTDTQYF. Based on the CDR3 plus reference TRBV5-5 and TRBJ2-3, the full variable domain is DAGVTQSPTHLIKTRGQQVTLRCSPISGHKSVSWYQQVLGQGPQFIFQYYEKEERGRGNFPDRFSARQFPNYSSELNVNALLLGDSALYLCASSPRTSGGTTDTQYFGPGTRLTVL.